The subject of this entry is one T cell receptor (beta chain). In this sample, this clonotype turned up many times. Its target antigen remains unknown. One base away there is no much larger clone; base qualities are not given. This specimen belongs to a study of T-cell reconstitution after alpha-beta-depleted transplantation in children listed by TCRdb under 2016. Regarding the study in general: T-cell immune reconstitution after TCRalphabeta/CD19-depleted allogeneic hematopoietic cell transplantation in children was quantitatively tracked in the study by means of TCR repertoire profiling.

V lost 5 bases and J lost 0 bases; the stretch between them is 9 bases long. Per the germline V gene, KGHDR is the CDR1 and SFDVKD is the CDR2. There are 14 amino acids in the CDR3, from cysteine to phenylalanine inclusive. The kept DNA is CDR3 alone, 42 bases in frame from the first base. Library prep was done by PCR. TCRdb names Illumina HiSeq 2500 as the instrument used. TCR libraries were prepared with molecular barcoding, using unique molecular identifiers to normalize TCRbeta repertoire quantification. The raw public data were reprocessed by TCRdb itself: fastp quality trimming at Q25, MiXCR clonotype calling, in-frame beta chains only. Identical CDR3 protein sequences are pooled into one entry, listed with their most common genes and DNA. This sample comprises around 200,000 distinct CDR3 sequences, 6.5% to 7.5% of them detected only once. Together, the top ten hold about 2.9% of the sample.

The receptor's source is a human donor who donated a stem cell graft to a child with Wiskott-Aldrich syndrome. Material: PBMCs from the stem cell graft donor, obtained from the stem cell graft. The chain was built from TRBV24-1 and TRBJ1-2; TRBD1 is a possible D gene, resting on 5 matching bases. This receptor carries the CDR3 CATSGGTTNYGYTF. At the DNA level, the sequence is TGTGCCACCAGTGGAGGGACGACTAACTATGGCTACACCTTC.